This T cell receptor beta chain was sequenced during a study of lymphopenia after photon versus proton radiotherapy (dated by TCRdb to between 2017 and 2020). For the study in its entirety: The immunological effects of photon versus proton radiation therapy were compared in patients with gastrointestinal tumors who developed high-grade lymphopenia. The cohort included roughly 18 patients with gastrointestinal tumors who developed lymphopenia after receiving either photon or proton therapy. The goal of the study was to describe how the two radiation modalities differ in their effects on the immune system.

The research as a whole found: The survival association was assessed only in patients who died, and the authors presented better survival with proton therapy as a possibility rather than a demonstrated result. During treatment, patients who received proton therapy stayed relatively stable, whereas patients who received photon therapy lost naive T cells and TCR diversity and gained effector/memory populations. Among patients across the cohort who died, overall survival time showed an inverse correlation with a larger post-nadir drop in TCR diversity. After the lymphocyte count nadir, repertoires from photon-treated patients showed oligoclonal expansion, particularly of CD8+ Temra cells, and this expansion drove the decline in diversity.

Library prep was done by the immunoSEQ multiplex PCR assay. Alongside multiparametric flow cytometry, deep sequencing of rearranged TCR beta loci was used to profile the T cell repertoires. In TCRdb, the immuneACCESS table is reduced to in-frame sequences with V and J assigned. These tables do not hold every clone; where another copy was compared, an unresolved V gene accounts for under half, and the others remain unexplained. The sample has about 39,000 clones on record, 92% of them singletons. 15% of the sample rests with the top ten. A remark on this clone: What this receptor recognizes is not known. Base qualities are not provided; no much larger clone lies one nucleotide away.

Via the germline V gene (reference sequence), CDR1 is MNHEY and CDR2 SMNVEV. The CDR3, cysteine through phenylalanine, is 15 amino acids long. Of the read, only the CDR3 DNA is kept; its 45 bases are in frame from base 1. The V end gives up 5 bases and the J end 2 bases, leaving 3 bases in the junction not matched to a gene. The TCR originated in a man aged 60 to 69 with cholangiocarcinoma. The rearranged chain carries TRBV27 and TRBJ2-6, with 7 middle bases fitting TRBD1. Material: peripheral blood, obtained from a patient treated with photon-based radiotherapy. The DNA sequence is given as TGTGCCAGCAGTCACGGGACAGCTGGGGCCAACGTCCTGACTTTC. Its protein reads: CASSHGTAGANVLTF.